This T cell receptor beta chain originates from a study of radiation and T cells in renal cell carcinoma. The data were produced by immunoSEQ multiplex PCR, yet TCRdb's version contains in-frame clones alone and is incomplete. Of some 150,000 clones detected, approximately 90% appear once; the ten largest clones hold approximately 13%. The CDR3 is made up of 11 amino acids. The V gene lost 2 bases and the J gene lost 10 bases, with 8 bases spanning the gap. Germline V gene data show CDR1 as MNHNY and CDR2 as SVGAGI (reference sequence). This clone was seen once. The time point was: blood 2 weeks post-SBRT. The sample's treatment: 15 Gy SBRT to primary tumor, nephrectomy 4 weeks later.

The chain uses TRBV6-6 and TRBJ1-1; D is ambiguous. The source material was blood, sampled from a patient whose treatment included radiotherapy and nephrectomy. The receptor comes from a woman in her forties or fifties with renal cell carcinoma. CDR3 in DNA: TGTGCCAGCAGTTACGGGATGAGAGCTTTCTTT. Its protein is CASSYGMRAFF.